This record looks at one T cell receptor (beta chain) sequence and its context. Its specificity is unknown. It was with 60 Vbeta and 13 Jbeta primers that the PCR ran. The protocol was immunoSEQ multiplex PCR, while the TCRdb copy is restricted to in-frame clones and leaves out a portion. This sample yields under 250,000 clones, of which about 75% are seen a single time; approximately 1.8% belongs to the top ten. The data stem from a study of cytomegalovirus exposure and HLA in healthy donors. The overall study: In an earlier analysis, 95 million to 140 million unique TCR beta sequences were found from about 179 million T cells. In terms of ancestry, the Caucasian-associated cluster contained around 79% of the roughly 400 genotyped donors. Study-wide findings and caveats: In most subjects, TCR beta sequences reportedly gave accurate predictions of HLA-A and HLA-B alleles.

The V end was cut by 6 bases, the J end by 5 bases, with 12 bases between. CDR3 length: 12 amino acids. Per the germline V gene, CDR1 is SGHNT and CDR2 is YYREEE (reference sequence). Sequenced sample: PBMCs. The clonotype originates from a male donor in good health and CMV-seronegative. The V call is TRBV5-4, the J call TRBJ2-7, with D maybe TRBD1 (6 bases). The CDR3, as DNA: TGTGCCAGCAACCATCACAGGGACGAGCAGTACTTC. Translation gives CASNHHRDEQYF.